This T cell receptor (beta chain) was sequenced in a study of blood T cell repertoires in COVID-19. Study context: Acute-phase and convalescent COVID-19 samples originated in the United States, Italy and Spain. T cells, B-cell-depleted T cells, or PBMCs supplied cDNA or gDNA.

V shed 2 bases, J shed 7 bases, and the junction held 7 bases outside the gene matches. The germline CDR1 and CDR2 sequences are SNHLY and FYNNEI. The CDR3 consists of 14 residues. Per the study methods: Estimation of nucleated cell counts relied on the amplification of reference gene primers. The repertoire was sequenced with immunoSEQ multiplex PCR; TCRdb's copy has only in-frame clones and lacks some. V and J calls and clone size come straight from that table; D and trimming were deduced from the DNA. The sample contains about 58,000 clones, about four fifths of which appear only once. The sequencing input was peripheral blood. The clonotype originates from a human donor in a cohort sampled during active COVID-19. This chain connects TRBV2 to TRBJ1-2; 7 nucleotides match TRBD1. CDR3 DNA sequence: TGTGCCAGCAGTGAACGACAGGGTAGGGGTGGCTACACCTTC. It specifies CASSERQGRGGYTF.